This T cell receptor (beta chain) is drawn from a study of T cells after yellow fever vaccination. Germline CDR1 reads SGHTA; CDR2 reads FQGNSA. The ends were cut back, 1 base at V and 0 bases at J, with 11 bases in the middle. The CDR3 spans 16 residues. As for this clonotype: The antigen is not known.

Study-wide results and limits: A faster peak, day 5 versus 15, was reached by the weaker secondary response.

The 5'RACE template-switching step produced TCR cDNA and added a universal primer site and UMIs. TCRdb re-analysed the 5' RACE reads in MiXCR, keeping a single row per CDR3 protein. In the table there are about 260,000 distinct CDR3 sequences, around 4.9% of which are singletons. Sequenced here: CD4+ T cells sorted from PBMCs, sampled on the day of the yellow fever booster vaccination. The chain links TRBV7-2 to TRBJ2-3; D is possibly TRBD1 (6 bases). The sequence derives from a man in his late teens or twenties who received the YFV17D yellow fever vaccine. The CDR3 is CASSLVGQGSTDTQYF. In DNA, the CDR3 is TGTGCCAGCAGCTTAGTCGGGCAGGGGAGCACAGATACGCAGTATTTT.